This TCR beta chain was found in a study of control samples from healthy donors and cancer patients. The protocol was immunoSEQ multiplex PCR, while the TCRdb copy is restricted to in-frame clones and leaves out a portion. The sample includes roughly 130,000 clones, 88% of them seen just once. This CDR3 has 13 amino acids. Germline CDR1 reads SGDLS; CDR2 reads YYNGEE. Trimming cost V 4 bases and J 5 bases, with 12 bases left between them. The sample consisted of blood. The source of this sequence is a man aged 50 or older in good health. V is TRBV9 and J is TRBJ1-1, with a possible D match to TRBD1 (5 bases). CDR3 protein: CASSLYGGTEAFF. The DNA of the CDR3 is TGTGCCAGCAGCCTCTATGGGGGGACTGAAGCTTTCTTT. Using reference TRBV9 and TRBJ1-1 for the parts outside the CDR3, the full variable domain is DSGVTQTPKHLITATGQRVTLRCSPRSGDLSVYWYQQSLDQGLQFLIQYYNGEERAKGNILERFSAQQFPDLHSELNLSSLELGDSALYFCASSLYGGTEAFFGQGTRLTVV.